This T cell receptor beta chain was recorded in a study of blood T cell repertoires in COVID-19 (dated by TCRdb to the early 2020s). For the wider study: For ImmuneRACE Cohort 3, a participant was defined as recovered based on two consecutive negative NP/OP PCR tests, clearance by a healthcare professional, or resolution of symptoms. Samples came from the ongoing ImmuneRACE study (first 160 participants) plus 1,254 subjects from 6 global collaborators. The collaborator samples originated in the United States, Italy and Spain and spanned the acute and convalescent phases of COVID-19. The prospective study material was composed of cDNA or gDNA derived from T cells, B-cell-depleted T cells, or PBMCs. Nearly every sample came with metadata listing a de-identified subject ID, COVID-19 status, age in years and sex. Where available, HLA class I and class II types were taken from metadata supplied by the sample provider and were not determined by assay-based typing. Deeply sampled blood TCRbeta repertoires from subjects exposed to, actively infected with, or recovered from COVID-19 were included in the dataset. The repertoires were released in a freely available public database intended as a resource for research on the immune response to SARS-CoV-2. Overall study outcomes, separate from this receptor: The quantity of clinical and demographic metadata differed by source and by participant and was supplied without curation.

TCRbeta CDR3 regions were amplified from genomic DNA by means of the immunoSEQ Assay, a bias-controlled multiplex PCR. The paper's data handling went like this. Nucleated cell counts per sample were estimated from amplification of reference gene primers within the assay. To quantify the absolute abundance of each unique TCRbeta CDR3 rearrangement, sequence reads were collapsed and filtered. Productive Simpson clonality was computed per sample as the square root of Simpson's diversity index over productive rearrangements. TCRdb stores this immuneACCESS table with in-frame sequences only. Part of the clones is absent; in the studies checked, under half of the shortfall reflects unresolved V genes, and no reason is known for the rest. V, J and clone size derive from that table, while D and trimming were established from the DNA sequence. Present in this sample are some 190,000 clones, approximately 90% of which were seen just once. 20% to 25% of the sample rests with the top ten.

Participants in the prospective study were aged 18 to 89 years, lived in some 24 United States geographic areas, and enrolled through a virtual design. Cohort assignment in the prospective study relied on participant-reported clinical history from a screening survey and a study questionnaire. Each participant in the prospective study had whole blood, serum and a nasopharyngeal or oropharyngeal swab collected by mobile phlebotomists. Additional blood draws and questionnaires over an approximately two-month period could optionally be provided by prospective study participants. Before DNA extraction, blood samples from the prospective study were shipped at room temperature or frozen. CDR1 and CDR2 are drawn from the germline V gene: MNHEY, SVGEGT. V loses 0 bases of germline sequence and J loses 0 bases, and the interval between the two ends is 5 bases. The CDR3 spans 14 residues, from the cysteine through the phenylalanine. Only the CDR3 region is kept as DNA, spanning 42 bases read in frame from base 1.

Comment on this clone: What antigen it recognizes has not been identified. Base qualities are not recorded, but no much larger clone differs from it by a single base.

The chain was built from TRBV6-2 or TRBV6-3 and TRBJ1-1; the D gene identity is not certain. The clonotype was recovered from a middle-aged woman in a cohort exposed to, infected with or recovered from COVID-19 (not recorded which). The specimen sequenced was PBMCs or T cells enriched from blood (not recorded which). The CDR3 in this case is CASSYSELNTEAFF. The nucleotide sequence is TGTGCCAGCAGTTACTCTGAGCTGAACACTGAAGCTTTCTTT.